This paragraph reports one T cell receptor (beta chain). The CDR3 loop spans 11 amino acids. Trimming shortened V by 0 bases and J by 7 bases, and 4 bases separated the two germline ends. Germline CDR1 and CDR2: DFQATT and SNEGSKA (reference sequence). This sample was taken from a study of lymphopenia after photon versus proton radiotherapy. Profiling relied on immunoSEQ multiplex PCR, and the TCRdb table lists in-frame clones only, not all of them. The sample carries 55,000 to 85,000 clones, roughly 90% recorded once. The chain links TRBV20-1 to TRBJ1-3, with unresolved D. The specimen was peripheral blood, collected from a patient treated with photon-based radiotherapy. The TCR was taken from a woman aged 35 to 49 with cholangiocarcinoma. The CDR3 bases are TGCAGTGCTAGAGATTTCAACACCATATATTTT. This gives the protein CSARDFNTIYF.